This TCR beta chain was observed in a study of blood T cell repertoires in COVID-19. There are a few counts of this clone. Trimming removed 5 bases from V and 5 bases from J; junction bases left unmatched: 11. The CDR3 is made up of 16 amino acids. Germline V lookup: CDR1 SEHNR, CDR2 FQNEAQ (reference sequence). Original handling: Amplification of reference gene primers was used by the study to estimate nucleated cell counts. Data came from immunoSEQ multiplex PCR; TCRdb stores just in-frame clones and leaves some out. From that table come the V and J calls and clone size; the DNA was used to work out D and trimming. The sample yields under 250,000 clones, 80% to 85% seen once.

The sequenced sample was peripheral blood. This TCR was sampled from a man aged 50 to 59 with active or convalescent COVID-19. V is TRBV7-9 and J is TRBJ2-5, with TRBD1 matching over 10 bases. The CDR3 loop reads CASSPRGQGTWETQYF. The CDR3 DNA follows: TGTGCCAGCAGCCCCCGGGGACAGGGGACATGGGAGACCCAGTACTTC.